These 31 T cell receptor beta chains share one sample of origin, sequenced in a study of cytomegalovirus exposure and HLA in healthy donors. Primers: 60 Vbeta forward and 13 Jbeta reverse. The table came from immunoSEQ multiplex PCR; TCRdb's copy has only in-frame clones and leaves some out. The sample has fewer than 60,000 clones; roughly three fifths are singletons. Source material: PBMCs. These receptors all come from a human donor in good health.

This rearrangement joins TRBV2 to TRBJ1-5; weak D call: TRBD1 (6 bases). The germline V and J ends were trimmed by 4 bases and 5 bases, with 15 bases remaining between them. Germline-derived CDR1 and CDR2 are SNHLY and FYNNEI. There are 15 residues in the CDR3. The CDR3 DNA reads as TGTGCCAGCAGTGGGGGCGACAGGAGTTATCAGCCCCAGCATTTT. Translated, it gives CASSGGDRSYQPQHF.

This clone was seen repeatedly, ten times or more. The chain carries TRBV9 and TRBJ2-1; D ambiguous. CDR1 is SGDLS and CDR2 is YYNGEE in the germline V gene. The CDR3 runs to 12 residues. V was trimmed by 2 bases and J by 8 bases, leaving 8 bases between them. CDR3 loop: CASSVLSDEQFF. The CDR3 DNA reads as TGTGCCAGCAGCGTTCTTTCAGATGAGCAGTTCTTC.

The chain carries TRBV6-1 and TRBJ1-5; a weak D match, TRBD1 (5 bases). Germline V CDR1 and CDR2: MNHNS, SASEGT. The V and J ends lost 11 bases and 5 bases respectively, with 13 bases between them. The CDR3 loop spans 12 amino acids. The CDR3: CAVDSTYQPQHF. CDR3 DNA sequence: TGTGCCGTAGACAGTACCTATCAGCCCCAGCATTTT.

This clone was detected a few times. V gene TRBV6-6 combines with J gene TRBJ2-1, with TRBD2 matching 10 bases. The CDR3 extends over 14 amino acids. Unmatched junction bases numbered 4, after V lost 7 bases and J lost 4 bases. Germline-derived CDR1 and CDR2 are MNHNY and SVGAGI (reference sequence). As DNA, the CDR3 is TGTGCCAGCACTCCTAGCGGGGGATACAATGAGCAGTTCTTC. This sequence encodes CASTPSGGYNEQFF.

This clone was observed a handful of times. The chain uses TRBV19 and TRBJ1-1; a possible D gene is TRBD1 (6 bases). Germline CDR1 and CDR2: LNHDA and SQIVND (reference sequence). This CDR3 has 13 residues. V lost 4 bases and J 1 base, leaving 7 bases between the germline ends. The CDR3: CASSKTGNTEAFF. CDR3 DNA: TGTGCCAGTAGTAAGACAGGGAACACTGAAGCTTTCTTT.

This clone was recorded a few times. The rearrangement uses TRBV5-1 and TRBJ1-1; D unclear. V was clipped by 4 bases and J by 4 bases, with 14 bases between them. Germline V gene data show CDR1 as SGHRS and CDR2 as YFSETQ. CDR3 length: 14 residues. Here the CDR3 reads CASSMQSGATEAFF. The CDR3 region has the DNA TGCGCCAGCAGCATGCAATCGGGAGCCACTGAAGCTTTCTTT.

J is TRBJ1-1 and V is TRBV5-5; 7 bases are shared with TRBD1. CDR1 and CDR2 (germline): SGHKS, YYEKEE (reference sequence). CDR3 length equals 15 residues. V lost 4 bases, J lost 3 bases, and 9 bases stayed unmatched. The CDR3 spells CASSGQGGRYTEAFF. The CDR3 DNA follows: TGTGCCAGCAGCGGGCAGGGGGGACGGTACACTGAAGCTTTCTTT. Complete variable domain (other parts from reference TRBV5-5 and TRBJ1-1): DAGVTQSPTHLIKTRGQQVTLRCSPISGHKSVSWYQQVLGQGPQFIFQYYEKEERGRGNFPDRFSARQFPNYSSELNVNALLLGDSALYLCASSGQGGRYTEAFFGQGTRLTVV.

The chain recombines TRBV19 with TRBJ1-2; 9 nucleotides line up with TRBD1. The CDR3 totals 15 residues. After removal of 4 bases from V and 2 bases from J, the junction contained 5 bases not matched to a gene. CDR1 and CDR2 from the germline V gene are LNHDA and SQIVND (reference sequence). The CDR3 coding sequence is TGTGCCAGTAGTACTATGACAGGGGGAAACTATGGCTACACCTTC. It codes for CASSTMTGGNYGYTF.

The table lists this clone with a few counts. The gene calls are TRBV15 and TRBJ1-1, with a tentative D call TRBD1 (5 bases). V lost 4 bases and J lost 2, with 8 bases in between. Germline V CDR1 and CDR2: LNHNV, YYDKDF (reference sequence). This CDR3 spans 13 amino acids. The CDR3 is CATSTRVNTEAFF. The CDR3 nucleotides read TGTGCCACCAGCACCAGGGTTAACACTGAAGCTTTCTTT.

Only a few counts were recorded for this clone. The chain uses TRBV5-1 and TRBJ2-1; no firm D call. Between the trimmed V and J ends, which lost 3 bases and 8 bases, there was a span of 9 bases. The CDR3 has 12 amino acids. Germline CDR1 and CDR2: SGHRS and YFSETQ. The CDR3 DNA follows: TGCGCCAGCAGCTCCCGTCGAGATGAGCAGTTCTTC. Translating it yields CASSSRRDEQFF. Based on the CDR3 plus reference TRBV5-1 and TRBJ2-1, the full variable domain is KAGVTQTPRYLIKTRGQQVTLSCSPISGHRSVSWYQQTPGQGLQFLFEYFSETQRNKGNFPGRFSGRQFSNSRSEMNVSTLELGDSALYLCASSSRRDEQFFGPGTRLTVL.

The J gene is TRBJ2-7, the V gene TRBV29-1; 9 positions agree with TRBD1. In germline, CDR1 is SQVTM, CDR2 ANQGSEA. The CDR3 consists of 13 residues. Trimming cost V 7 bases and J 5 bases; bases outside gene matches: 9. CDR3 sequence: CSGGGTGSHEQYF. The CDR3, as DNA: TGCAGCGGGGGGGGGACAGGGTCCCACGAGCAGTACTTC.

J is TRBJ2-7 and V is TRBV5-1; 10 nucleotides align to TRBD2. Per the germline V gene, CDR1 is SGHRS and CDR2 is YFSETQ. Trimming took 4 bases from V and 2 from J; bases not matched to a gene: 6. The CDR3 runs to 15 residues. The CDR3 DNA follows: TGCGCCAGCAGCCGGACTAGCGGTGATCCCTACGAGCAGTACTTC. Protein product: CASSRTSGDPYEQYF.

This clone occurred a few times. This chain connects TRBV27 to TRBJ2-5; TRBD2 might be the D (6 bases). The CDR3 consists of 16 residues. V shed 3 bases and J shed 3 bases, with 17 bases lying between them. CDR1 and CDR2 from the germline V gene are MNHEY and SMNVEV (reference sequence). Written as DNA, the CDR3 is TGTGCCAGCAGTTTCGGTGCGGGGAGCCTCAAAGAGACCCAGTACTTC. As protein: CASSFGAGSLKETQYF.

The chain links TRBV7-2 to TRBJ1-2, with D hard to call. The CDR3 extends over 13 amino acids. Germline V gene sequence: CDR1 SGHTA, CDR2 FQGNSA. V was pared by 6 bases and J by 4 bases, with 12 bases between. CDR3 nucleotides: TGTGCCAGCAGTCCTACCCCTTCCTATGGCTACACCTTC. Encoded protein: CASSPTPSYGYTF.

This clone was counted between two and nine times. The V and J genes are TRBV6-5 and TRBJ2-2; D is unclear. The CDR3 is 14 amino acids. From germline, CDR1 is MNHEY and CDR2 SVGAGI. V was trimmed by 3 bases and J by 5 bases, leaving 10 bases between them. CDR3 protein: CASSYGRTTGELFF. The CDR3 nucleotides read TGTGCCAGCAGTTATGGCCGCACGACCGGGGAGCTGTTTTTT.

The chain recombines TRBV6-1 with TRBJ2-7, with D maybe TRBD1 (5 bases). Trimming removed 4 bases at V and 11 bases at J, with 21 bases between. The CDR3 is 14 residues long. The germline V gene has CDR1 MNHNS and CDR2 SASEGT. CDR3 region: CASSAQGLPAREYF. The CDR3 region has the DNA TGTGCCAGCAGTGCGCAGGGTCTCCCTGCACGGGAGTACTTC.

J is TRBJ2-7 and V is TRBV5-8; 8 nucleotides align to TRBD1. V trimming: 9 bases; J trimming: 1 base; junction bases outside the gene matches: 9. Germline assignment: CDR1 SGHTS and CDR2 YDEGEE. This CDR3 is 14 amino acids long. The CDR3 DNA sequence: TGTGCCATCCCAGACAGGGGCCATTCCTACGAGCAGTACTTC. The encoded protein is CAIPDRGHSYEQYF. Drawing the rest from reference TRBV5-8 and TRBJ2-7, the complete variable domain is EAGVTQSPTHLIKTRGQQATLRCSPISGHTSVYWYQQALGLGLQFLLWYDEGEERNRGNFPPRFSGRQFPNYSSELNVNALELEDSALYLCAIPDRGHSYEQYFGPGTRLTVT.

The rearrangement links TRBV7-3 to TRBJ2-3; 13 bases are a match to TRBD2. Looked up from germline, CDR1 is SGHTA and CDR2 is FQGTGA. The CDR3 totals 16 residues. Germline trimming cut 5 bases from V and 6 bases from J; bases unmatched to any gene: 8. The CDR3 loop is CASSPWTSGGGDTQYF. For the CDR3, the DNA is TGTGCCAGCAGCCCGTGGACTAGCGGGGGAGGGGATACGCAGTATTTT.

Here the CDR3 reads CASSDPGDEQFF. In DNA, the CDR3 is TGTGCCAGCAGCGATCCCGGTGATGAGCAGTTCTTC. V and J are TRBV9 and TRBJ2-1; D is ambiguous. Germline CDR1 reads SGDLS; CDR2 reads YYNGEE. V was trimmed by 3 bases and J by 8 bases, leaving 9 bases between them. This CDR3 is built from 12 residues.

This chain connects TRBV25-1 to TRBJ1-2; D is uncertain. This CDR3 spans 13 amino acids. V was cut by 3 bases and J by 8 bases, with 13 bases left in between. Germline V gene sequence: CDR1 MGHDK, CDR2 SYGVNS. The chain's CDR3 is CASSESMLRGYTF. The CDR3 DNA is TGTGCCAGCAGTGAGTCAATGTTGAGGGGCTACACCTTC.

The chain employs TRBV4-1 and TRBJ1-1; D unclear. Looked up from germline, CDR1 is MGHRA and CDR2 is YSYEKL. V shed 3 bases and J shed 3 bases, with 17 bases lying between them. This CDR3 is built from 16 residues. The CDR3 sequence: CASSQPLRGRDTEAFF. The CDR3 nucleotides are TGCGCCAGCAGCCAGCCTCTACGTGGGAGGGACACTGAAGCTTTCTTT.

The chain links TRBV11-2 to TRBJ1-1; the match to TRBD1 covers 10 bases. The CDR3 has 15 residues. Germline V CDR1 and CDR2: SGHAT, FQNNGV. The trim removed 5 bases at V and 0 bases at J, leaving 3 bases unmatched. The CDR3 DNA follows: TGTGCCAGCAGCCCGGGACAGGGGATGAACACTGAAGCTTTCTTT. This encodes CASSPGQGMNTEAFF.

This chain links TRBV7-9 with TRBJ1-1, with 7 bases that match TRBD1. Trimming removed 4 bases from V and 7 bases from J; junction bases left unmatched: 3. The CDR3 runs 12 residues. Per germline, CDR1 SEHNR and CDR2 FQNEAQ (reference sequence). The CDR3 DNA reads TGTGCCAGCAGCTACGGACAGGATGAAGCTTTCTTT. This gives the protein CASSYGQDEAFF.

Turning to this clone: At one end the junction does not follow the germline gene, possibly because of a read error. V usage is TRBV29-1 and J usage is TRBJ1-2, with 7 positions matching TRBD1. The CDR3 is 12 residues long. CDR1 and CDR2 (germline): SQVTM, ANQGSEA. The CDR3 nucleotides read TGCAGCGTCGACAGGGAAATCTATGGCTACCCCTTC. It is translated as CSVDREIYGYPF.

The genes are TRBV5-6 and TRBJ1-6; D may be TRBD1 (5 bases). Trimming pared 0 bases from V and 9 bases from J, leaving 10 bases between. Germline CDR1 and CDR2: SGHDT and YYEEEE. The CDR3 is made up of 14 amino acids. This CDR3 is CASSLGTMGSPLHF. Written as DNA, the CDR3 is TGTGCCAGCAGCTTGGGGACAATGGGTTCACCCCTCCACTTT.

Note on this clone: One end of the junction is discordant with germline, which a read error may explain. The J gene is TRBJ1-2, the V gene TRBV25-1; a weak D match, TRBD1 (6 bases). Germline CDR1 and CDR2: MGHDK and SYGVNS. This CDR3 is 14 amino acids long. As DNA, the CDR3 is TGTGCCAGCAGTGACTTTGGGGGCTCCTATGGCTACCCCTTC. Residues: CASSDFGGSYGYPF.

This clone has more than one count but fewer than ten. The chain employs TRBV4-3 and TRBJ2-2, with D maybe TRBD1 (5 bases). V was clipped by 0 bases and J by 5 bases, with 13 bases between them. Germline V gene sequence: CDR1 LGHNA, CDR2 YSLEER. This CDR3 is built from 16 residues. The CDR3 DNA is TGCGCCAGCAGCCAAGAATTAGGGGTAGGGACCGGGGAGCTGTTTTTT. Its translation: CASSQELGVGTGELFF.

This clone was detected once. This chain links TRBV6-1 with TRBJ1-1, with D uncertain. Trimming took 1 base from V and 5 from J, leaving 8 bases between them. CDR3 length equals 13 residues. Germline V lookup: CDR1 MNHNS, CDR2 SASEGT. The CDR3 reads CASSEVRGTEAFF. DNA for the CDR3: TGTGCCAGCAGTGAAGTTCGGGGTACTGAAGCTTTCTTT.

This clone was seen a few times. The rearrangement joins TRBV6-1 to TRBJ2-7; 7 bases match TRBD2. Per germline, CDR1 MNHNS and CDR2 SASEGT. CDR3 size: 14 residues. V lost 2 bases and J lost 4; bases outside the gene matches: 5. CDR3 nucleotides: TGTGCCAGCAGTGAAAGCGGGAACAGATACGAGCAGTACTTC. Its protein product is CASSESGNRYEQYF.

Comments on this clone: An end of the junction differs from the germline gene, which may be a read error. The chain carries TRBV5-1 and TRBJ1-2; TRBD1 is a possible D gene (5 bases). The CDR3 consists of 14 residues. The germline V gene encodes CDR1 SGHRS and CDR2 YFSETQ. CDR3 DNA sequence: TGCGCCAGCAGCTTGGAAAAGGGGATGTGTGGCTACCCCTTC. Translating it yields CASSLEKGMCGYPF.

The V gene is TRBV7-9, the J gene TRBJ2-1, with 12 positions matching TRBD1. V lost 1 base and J lost 9; bases outside the gene matches: 4. Germline V lookup: CDR1 SEHNR, CDR2 FQNEAQ (reference sequence). This CDR3 is built from 15 residues. The CDR3 loop reads CASSLGDRGHGEQFF. The DNA for the CDR3 is TGTGCCAGCAGCTTAGGGGACAGGGGGCATGGTGAGCAGTTCTTC.